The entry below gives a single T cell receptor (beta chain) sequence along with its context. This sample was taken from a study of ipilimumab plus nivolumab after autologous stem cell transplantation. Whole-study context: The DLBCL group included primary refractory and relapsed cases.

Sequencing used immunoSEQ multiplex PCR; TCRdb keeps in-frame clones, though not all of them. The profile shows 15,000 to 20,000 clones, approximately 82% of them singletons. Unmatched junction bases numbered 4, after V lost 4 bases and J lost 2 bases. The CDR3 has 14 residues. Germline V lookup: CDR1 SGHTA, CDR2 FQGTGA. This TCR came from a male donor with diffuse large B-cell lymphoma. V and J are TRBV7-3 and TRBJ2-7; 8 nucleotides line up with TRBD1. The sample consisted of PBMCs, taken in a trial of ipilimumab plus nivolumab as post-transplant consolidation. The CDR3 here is CASSSGQGPYEQYF. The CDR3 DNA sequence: TGTGCCAGCAGCTCCGGACAGGGCCCCTACGAGCAGTACTTC.